The 19 T cell receptor beta chains below come from one sample, sequenced in a study of T cell responses to AZD1222 COVID-19 vaccine. Only in-frame clones appear in the TCRdb table, and some are missing; sequencing was by immunoSEQ multiplex PCR. The table lists roughly 180,000 clones, 90% to 95% of them singletons. Sequenced material: peripheral blood, taken on day 0 of AZD1222 vaccination. Source of these receptors: an adult in good health.

For the CDR3, the DNA is TGTGCCAGCAGTTCCGCACCGGGACCGCGTTACGAGCAGTACTTC. This gives the protein CASSSAPGPRYEQYF. The chain combines TRBV6-5 with TRBJ2-7, with D possibly being TRBD1 or TRBD2 (5 bases each). Trimming shortened V by 4 bases and J by 4 bases, and 17 bases separated the two germline ends. The CDR3 runs 15 residues. CDR1 is MNHEY and CDR2 is SVGAGI in the germline V gene.

This sequence joins TRBV30 and TRBJ2-3; 11 positions match TRBD2. V trimming: 4 bases; J trimming: 3 bases; junction bases outside the gene matches: 6. Germline CDR1 and CDR2: GTSNPN and SVGIG (reference sequence). The CDR3 is 15 amino acids. CDR3 sequence reads: CAWNVAGGTTDTQYF. The CDR3 DNA sequence: TGTGCCTGGAACGTAGCGGGAGGGACGACAGATACGCAGTATTTT.

This chain uses TRBV24-1 with TRBJ2-7; weak D call: TRBD1 (8 bases). This CDR3 region has 15 residues. The V end was cut by 4 bases, the J end by 4 bases, with 16 bases between. Germline V gives CDR1 KGHDR, CDR2 SFDVKD. The CDR3 DNA is TGTGCCACCAGTGACCCCGGACAGGGAGGGTACGAGCAGTACTTC. As protein: CATSDPGQGGYEQYF.

This clone was found once. The V gene is TRBV9, the J gene TRBJ2-5; D unresolved. The V end lost 7 bases, the J end lost 5 bases, and 18 bases lay between the germline ends. Germline V gene data show CDR1 as SGDLS and CDR2 as YYNGEE. The CDR3 is 14 residues long. CDR3 amino acids: CASSPGRGRETQYF. The CDR3 nucleotides are TGTGCCAGCTCCCCGGGCAGAGGCAGGGAGACCCAGTACTTC.

CDR3 bases: TGTGCCAGCCGACTAGCGGGAGACTACGAGCAGTACTTC. Residues: CASRLAGDYEQYF. V usage is TRBV2 and J usage is TRBJ2-7, with 12 positions matching TRBD2. The CDR3 contains 13 residues. The germline CDR1 and CDR2 sequences are SNHLY and FYNNEI. Unmatched junction bases numbered 2, after V lost 8 bases and J lost 3 bases.

The chain carries TRBV5-1 and TRBJ2-2; either TRBD1 or TRBD2 may fit D (5 bases each). Germline lookup yields CDR1 SGHRS and CDR2 YFSETQ. With 2 bases removed from V and 1 base from J, the gap between germline ends came to 12 bases. The CDR3 length is 16 residues. As DNA, the CDR3 is TGCGCCAGCAGCTTCATCGGGACGGTGAACACCGGGGAGCTGTTTTTT. Translation: CASSFIGTVNTGELFF.

The CDR3 here is CASSTGQPYNSPLHF. The CDR3 DNA is TGCGCCAGCAGCACCGGACAACCCTATAATTCACCCCTCCACTTT. The V gene is TRBV5-1, the J gene TRBJ1-6, with TRBD1 as a possible D gene (5 bases). The V gene lost 4 bases and the J gene lost 2 bases, with 10 bases spanning the gap. The germline V gene encodes CDR1 SGHRS and CDR2 YFSETQ. The CDR3 has 15 amino acids. The entire variable domain, with the rest obtained from reference TRBV5-1 and TRBJ1-6, is as follows: KAGVTQTPRYLIKTRGQQVTLSCSPISGHRSVSWYQQTPGQGLQFLFEYFSETQRNKGNFPGRFSGRQFSNSRSEMNVSTLELGDSALYLCASSTGQPYNSPLHFGNGTRLTVT.

The chain uses TRBV27 and TRBJ1-2; 7 bases map to TRBD1. The V gene's germline CDR1 is MNHEY and CDR2 SMNVEV (reference sequence). CDR3 length: 13 amino acids. The trim removed 8 bases at V and 5 bases at J, leaving 8 bases unmatched. CDR3 bases: TGTGCCAGCCGACTTGGCAGGGGGTATGGCTACACCTTC. Translating gives CASRLGRGYGYTF.

The V gene is TRBV6-2 or TRBV6-3, the J gene TRBJ1-5, with D unclear. The V end was cut by 6 bases, the J end by 5 bases, with 17 bases between. From germline, CDR1 is MNHEY and CDR2 SVGEGT. The CDR3 runs to 15 residues. The CDR3 DNA is TGTGCCAGCAGCCTCGGCCAGCTTAATTATCAGCCCCAGCATTTT. Protein sequence: CASSLGQLNYQPQHF.

The chain joins TRBV10-3 to TRBJ1-2; D gene unclear. V was cut by 4 bases and J by 14 bases, with 14 bases left in between. Per germline, CDR1 ENHRY and CDR2 SYGVKD. CDR3 length: 11 amino acids. This chain's CDR3 is CAISGGIVGTF. DNA of the CDR3: TGTGCCATCAGTGGCGGGATAGTAGGAACCTTC.

The chain employs TRBV7-2 and TRBJ2-3; 7 bases fit TRBD2. Germline CDR1 is SGHTA and CDR2 is FQGNSA. J was trimmed by 2 bases and V by 6 bases; bases with no gene match: 5. The CDR3 contains 14 residues. The CDR3 is CASSSAGYTDTQYF. The CDR3 DNA reads TGTGCCAGCAGTTCAGCGGGGTACACAGATACGCAGTATTTT.

The chain recombines TRBV5-6 with TRBJ2-1; 10 bases fit TRBD2. This CDR3 has 15 residues. Per the germline V gene, CDR1 is SGHDT and CDR2 is YYEEEE. V lost 7 bases and J lost 4; bases outside the gene matches: 8. The CDR3 nucleotides are TGTGCCAGCCGAACCGGGACTAGCGTATACAATGAGCAGTTCTTC. Translating it yields CASRTGTSVYNEQFF.

The chain is built from TRBV4-2 and TRBJ1-5, with TRBD1 as a possible D gene (5 bases). Trimming removed 0 bases at V and 0 bases at J, with 9 bases between. The germline V gene encodes CDR1 LGHNA and CDR2 YNFKEQ. The CDR3 sequence is 16 residues long. This chain's CDR3 is CASSQDRGTSNQPQHF. The CDR3 DNA sequence: TGTGCCAGCAGCCAAGATCGGGGCACTAGCAATCAGCCCCAGCATTTT.

The chain links TRBV5-6 to TRBJ2-5; 7 bases fit TRBD2. The trim removed 4 bases at V and 9 bases at J, leaving 9 bases unmatched. The CDR3 runs to 13 residues. In germline, CDR1 is SGHDT, CDR2 YYEEEE. The chain's CDR3 is CASSKSGMRAQYF. The CDR3 DNA sequence: TGTGCCAGCAGCAAAAGCGGGATGAGGGCCCAGTACTTC.

CDR3 sequence reads: CATSDPTRASGSYNEQFF. CDR3 nucleotides: TGTGCCACCAGTGATCCCACCCGGGCTAGCGGCTCCTACAATGAGCAGTTCTTC. The chain recombines TRBV24-1 with TRBJ2-1; 7 bases are shared with TRBD2. CDR3 length: 18 amino acids. V shed 3 bases and J 0 bases; nucleotides not matched to a gene: 10. Germline V gene data show CDR1 as KGHDR and CDR2 as SFDVKD.

V gene TRBV5-6 combines with J gene TRBJ2-3; D ambiguous. The germline V and J ends were trimmed by 3 bases and 3 bases, with 2 bases remaining between them. The CDR3 runs 11 residues. Per the germline V gene, CDR1 is SGHDT and CDR2 is YYEEEE. The CDR3 sequence: CASSSTDTQYF. In DNA, the CDR3 is TGTGCCAGCAGCTCGACAGATACGCAGTATTTT.

The rearrangement links TRBV19 to TRBJ1-4, with a tentative D call TRBD1 (6 bases). Germline V gives CDR1 LNHDA, CDR2 SQIVND (reference sequence). This CDR3 is built from 14 residues. Trimming removed 5 bases at V and 8 bases at J, with 15 bases between. The CDR3 nucleotides read TGTGCCAGTAGTCCCCGACAGGCTGGAGAAAAACTGTTTTTT. Its translation: CASSPRQAGEKLFF. Together with reference TRBV19 and TRBJ1-4, the CDR3 gives the full variable domain: DGGITQSPKYLFRKEGQNVTLSCEQNLNHDAMYWYRQDPGQGLRLIYYSQIVNDFQKGDIAEGYSVSREKKESFPLTVTSAQKNPTAFYLCASSPRQAGEKLFFGSGTQLSVL.

The chain uses TRBV30 and TRBJ2-7, with D possibly matching TRBD1 (5 bases). V gave up 6 bases and J gave up 2 bases, with 17 bases separating them. Looked up from germline, CDR1 is GTSNPN and CDR2 is SVGIG (reference sequence). The CDR3 is 14 residues long. This chain's CDR3 is CACLRTKNTYEQYF. Here the CDR3 DNA reads TGTGCCTGCTTAAGGACAAAGAACACCTACGAGCAGTACTTC.

This clone came up once. The chain uses TRBV24-1 and TRBJ2-5; tentative D call: TRBD1 (6 bases). V was clipped by 4 bases and J by 1 base, with 15 bases between them. CDR3 length: 16 amino acids. Germline V gene sequence: CDR1 KGHDR, CDR2 SFDVKD. The CDR3 loop is CATSDTHDRLQETQYF. CDR3 in DNA: TGTGCCACCAGTGACACCCATGACAGGCTCCAAGAGACCCAGTACTTC.